These 17 T cell receptor beta chains were sequenced from one sample in a study of T cells after posttransplantation cyclophosphamide (dated by TCRdb to between 2015 and 2016). Library preparation employed the immunoSEQ multiplex PCR assay. The source is immuneACCESS, and TCRdb retained only in-frame sequences with V and J called. Part of the clones is not carried over; for the studies checked, unresolved V genes explain less than half of this, and the remainder is unexplained. This sample contains 30,000 to 40,000 clones, none of which is a singleton. 2.5% of the sample lies in the top ten. Sequences were obtained from PBMCs. These receptors were collected from a man aged 45-60 years in good health, CMV-negative, and a related stem cell transplant donor.

This clone was recorded at least ten times. V usage is TRBV10-2 and J usage is TRBJ2-1; 12 positions agree with TRBD2. The germline V gene encodes CDR1 WSHSY and CDR2 SAAADI. The CDR3 runs to 17 residues. V shed 0 bases and J 7 bases; nucleotides not matched to a gene: 7. The CDR3 DNA reads as TGCGCCAGCAGTGAGTCCCTAGCGGGAGGGCCTTTTAATGAGCAGTTCTTC. This sequence encodes CASSESLAGGPFNEQFF.

This clone has a count of ten or more. V and J are TRBV5-1 and TRBJ2-5; a weak D match, TRBD1 (5 bases). The germline V gene encodes CDR1 SGHRS and CDR2 YFSETQ. This CDR3 comprises 15 residues. V was pared by 2 bases and J by 0 bases, with 11 bases between. Written as DNA, the CDR3 is TGCGCCAGCAGCTTAGGGGCGGCGCACCAAGAGACCCAGTACTTC. This encodes CASSLGAAHQETQYF. The full variable domain, in which reference TRBV5-1 and TRBJ2-5 provide the parts outside the CDR3, is KAGVTQTPRYLIKTRGQQVTLSCSPISGHRSVSWYQQTPGQGLQFLFEYFSETQRNKGNFPGRFSGRQFSNSRSEMNVSTLELGDSALYLCASSLGAAHQETQYFGPGTRLLVL.

This clone appeared many times. The chain joins TRBV2 to TRBJ1-2, with no clear D. The length of the CDR3 is 12 residues. Trimming shortened V by 8 bases and J by 4 bases, and 11 bases separated the two germline ends. In germline, CDR1 is SNHLY, CDR2 FYNNEI. CDR3 in amino acids: CASFGLGYGYTF. CDR3 nucleotide sequence: TGTGCCAGCTTTGGTCTCGGCTATGGCTACACCTTC.

This clone was seen repeatedly, ten times or more. This chain uses TRBV7-7 with TRBJ2-2, with a possible D match to TRBD1 (5 bases). V was clipped by 1 base and J by 1 base, with 10 bases between them. Germline lookup yields CDR1 SSHAT and CDR2 FNYEAQ (reference sequence). The CDR3 extends over 16 amino acids. CDR3 residues: CASSLGIGQNTGELFF. The CDR3 coding sequence is TGTGCCAGCAGCTTAGGTATTGGACAGAACACCGGGGAGCTGTTTTTT.

This clone was seen repeatedly, ten times or more. V gene TRBV4-1 combines with J gene TRBJ1-2, with 9 bases fitting TRBD1. V shed 4 bases, J shed 3 bases, and the junction held 9 bases outside the gene matches. The V gene's germline CDR1 is MGHRA and CDR2 YSYEKL. There are 16 residues in the CDR3. The CDR3 DNA follows: TGCGCCAGCAGCCCAGCCGGGACAGGGAGGGACTATGGCTACACCTTC. This translates into CASSPAGTGRDYGYTF.

The V and J genes are TRBV29-1 and TRBJ2-3; D is possibly TRBD2 (6 bases). Germline CDR1 and CDR2: SQVTM and ANQGSEA. This CDR3 is 14 amino acids long. V was pared by 7 bases and J by 0 bases, with 14 bases between. The DNA of the CDR3 is TGCAGCGCGGAGCGCGGGGATAGCACAGATACGCAGTATTTT. Translation: CSAERGDSTDTQYF.

This clone showed up many times. The chain joins TRBV5-1 to TRBJ2-5; 7 bases agree with TRBD1. The V and J ends lost 0 bases and 5 bases, in that order; junction bases with no gene match: 7. The CDR3 is 15 amino acids. Germline CDR1 and CDR2: SGHRS and YFSETQ. This CDR3 is CASSLAGTGDETQYF. CDR3 sequence (DNA): TGCGCCAGCAGCTTGGCCGGAACAGGGGATGAGACCCAGTACTTC.

The sample holds many counts of this clone. The V call is TRBV14, the J call TRBJ2-7; TRBD1 aligns across 8 bases. Germline trimming cut 0 bases from V and 6 bases from J; bases unmatched to any gene: 7. This CDR3 region has 15 residues. The germline V gene encodes CDR1 SGHDN and CDR2 FVKESK. The CDR3 bases are TGTGCCAGCAGCCAAGATCTGGAAGACAGGGGCGAGCAGTACTTC. This codes for CASSQDLEDRGEQYF.

This clone was recorded many times. The chain recombines TRBV27 with TRBJ2-5, with D possibly being TRBD2 (5 bases). Germline V gene sequence: CDR1 MNHEY, CDR2 SMNVEV (reference sequence). V lost 0 bases and J 1 base, leaving 6 bases between the germline ends. The CDR3 is made up of 14 amino acids. CDR3 in amino acids: CASSLSRVQETQYF. The DNA for the CDR3 is TGTGCCAGCAGTTTATCGAGGGTCCAAGAGACCCAGTACTTC.

This clone appeared many times. The genes are TRBV6-5 and TRBJ2-7, with 7 bases identical to TRBD2. V shed 4 bases and J 1 base; nucleotides not matched to a gene: 1. The CDR3 spans 13 residues. Germline CDR1 reads MNHEY; CDR2 reads SVGAGI. The CDR3 DNA is TGTGCCAGCAGTTCTAGCGGTTCCTACGAGCAGTACTTC. It is translated as CASSSSGSYEQYF.

The chain links TRBV7-2 to TRBJ2-2, with TRBD2 matching 11 bases. The CDR3 covers 17 residues. Germline loops: CDR1 SGHTA, CDR2 FQGNSA. V dropped 3 bases and J dropped 4; count of bases not matched to a gene: 7. The CDR3: CASSLLAGGRGTGELFF. The CDR3 DNA reads TGTGCCAGCAGCTTGCTAGCGGGGGGTCGTGGCACCGGGGAGCTGTTTTTT. Combining the CDR3 with reference TRBV7-2 and TRBJ2-2 gives the whole variable domain GAGVSQSPSNKVTEKGKDVELRCDPISGHTALYWYRQSLGQGLEFLIYFQGNSAPDKSGLPSDRFSAERTGGSVSTLTIQRTQQEDSAVYLCASSLLAGGRGTGELFFGEGSRLTVL.

This clone has at least ten counts. CDR3 residues: CASSKQASLGYEQYF. CDR3 DNA: TGTGCCAGCAGCAAGCAGGCTAGCCTTGGATACGAGCAGTACTTC. The chain combines TRBV16 with TRBJ2-7, with D perhaps TRBD2 (5 bases). The CDR3 runs 15 residues. Trimming removed 5 bases at V and 4 bases at J, with 18 bases between. CDR1 and CDR2 (germline): KGHSY, FQNENV. The full variable domain, with the rest looked up from reference TRBV16 and TRBJ2-7, is GEEVAQTPKHLVRGEGQKAKLYCAPIKGHSYVFWYQQVLKNEFKFLISFQNENVFDETGMPKERFSAKCLPNSPCSLEIQATKLEDSAVYFCASSKQASLGYEQYFGPGTRLTVT.

This clone was recorded at least ten times. The V gene is TRBV7-6, the J gene TRBJ2-1; weak D call: TRBD2 (5 bases). The germline V gene encodes CDR1 SGHVS and CDR2 FNYEAQ. This CDR3 has 15 residues. The germline V and J ends were trimmed by 1 base and 4 bases, with 11 bases remaining between them. The CDR3: CASSLEGGRYNEQFF. The CDR3, as DNA: TGTGCCAGCAGCTTAGAAGGAGGCCGGTACAATGAGCAGTTCTTC.

This clone has at least ten counts. V usage is TRBV9 and J usage is TRBJ1-1, with a possible D match to TRBD1 (6 bases). Germline assignment: CDR1 SGDLS and CDR2 YYNGEE. Trimming removed 4 bases at V and 7 bases at J, with 14 bases between. This CDR3 is 13 amino acids long. CDR3 sequence: CASSPTGRGEAFF. In DNA, the CDR3 is TGTGCCAGCAGCCCAACGGGCAGGGGTGAAGCTTTCTTT.

This clone was found a few times. V gene TRBV5-4 combines with J gene TRBJ2-4; D might be TRBD1 (5 bases). The CDR3 sequence is 14 residues long. The V end lost 5 bases, the J end lost 0 bases, and 9 bases lay between the germline ends. Germline V gene lookup returns CDR1 SGHNT and CDR2 YYREEE (reference sequence). CDR3 nucleotide sequence: TGTGCCAGCAGTCACAGGATAGCCAAAAACATTCAGTACTTC. It is translated as CASSHRIAKNIQYF.

The table lists this clone with a few counts. The V gene is TRBV7-2, the J gene TRBJ1-2, with no clear D. Trimming removed 0 bases from V and 6 bases from J, with 8 bases in between. This CDR3 region has 13 residues. CDR1 and CDR2 (germline): SGHTA, FQGNSA. CDR3 in DNA: TGTGCCAGCAGCTTAGCTTCGGGAAATGGCTACACCTTC. It codes for CASSLASGNGYTF.

In this sample, this clone turned up many times. The rearrangement uses TRBV7-9 and TRBJ2-7, with D possibly TRBD2 on 5 matching bases. The germline CDR1 and CDR2 sequences are SEHNR and FQNEAQ (reference sequence). Trimming took off 0 bases at V and 3 bases at J, with 9 bases between the two ends. The CDR3 has 14 residues. The CDR3 protein is CASSLAEVFYEQYF. As DNA, the CDR3 is TGTGCCAGCAGCTTAGCGGAGGTTTTCTACGAGCAGTACTTC.